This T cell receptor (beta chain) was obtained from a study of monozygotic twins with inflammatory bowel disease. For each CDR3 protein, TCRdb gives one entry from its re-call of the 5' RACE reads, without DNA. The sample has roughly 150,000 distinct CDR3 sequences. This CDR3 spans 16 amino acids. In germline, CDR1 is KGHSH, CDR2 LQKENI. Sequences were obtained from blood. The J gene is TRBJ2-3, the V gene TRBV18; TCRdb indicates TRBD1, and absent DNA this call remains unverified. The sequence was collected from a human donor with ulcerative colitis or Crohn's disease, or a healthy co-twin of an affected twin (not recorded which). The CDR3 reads CASSKRTGVNPDTQYF.